These 7 T cell receptor beta chains were all obtained from the same sample, sequenced in a study of OX40 agonist ivuxolimab in advanced cancers. Libraries were constructed by the immunoSEQ multiplex PCR assay. In its TCRdb copy, this immuneACCESS table keeps in-frame sequences only and misses some clones. Where compared with another copy, unresolved V genes explain less than half of these, and the others have no known cause. Counted in this sample were 45,000 to 50,000 clones; around 87% of them appeared once. 1.5% to 2% of the sample is in the top ten clones. Here the sequenced sample was CD4+ or CD8+ T cells sorted from blood, taken in a trial of the OX40 agonist ivuxolimab. Receptor source: an adult with an advanced solid tumor such as melanoma, head and neck, liver or kidney cancer.

This clone has just a few counts. CDR3 protein: CASSIVAVQPQHF. The CDR3 bases are TGTGCCAGTAGTATAGTAGCGGTTCAGCCCCAGCATTTT. The chain is built from TRBV19 and TRBJ1-5; D not certain. Germline V gene data show CDR1 as LNHDA and CDR2 as SQIVND (reference sequence). Trimming shortened V by 1 base and J by 6 bases, and 7 bases separated the two germline ends. The CDR3 loop spans 13 amino acids.

The CDR3 DNA reads as TGCGCCAGCAGTGAGTCGCCTAATTCACCCCTCCACTTT. This codes for CASSESPNSPLHF. The chain links TRBV10-2 to TRBJ1-6; D remains unclear. Trimming left V 0 bases short and J 6 bases short, with 3 bases between. The V gene's germline CDR1 is WSHSY and CDR2 SAAADI. The CDR3 extends over 13 amino acids.

V and J are TRBV25-1 and TRBJ2-3; 11 bases align to TRBD2. V trimming: 7 bases; J trimming: 2 bases; junction bases outside the gene matches: 8. The CDR3 length is 16 residues. Germline V gene data show CDR1 as MGHDK and CDR2 as SYGVNS. The CDR3 DNA is TGTGCCAGCACCCCCACTAGCGGGGGAAACACAGATACGCAGTATTTT. Encoded protein: CASTPTSGGNTDTQYF.

Regarding this clone: Other DNA sequences in the same sample also yield this CDR3. The chain combines TRBV4-2 with TRBJ2-3; 7 bases align to TRBD1. The V and J ends lost 1 base and 4 bases, in that order; junction bases with no gene match: 2. The CDR3 extends over 14 amino acids. Germline V CDR1 and CDR2: LGHNA, YNFKEQ. The CDR3 nucleotides read TGTGCCAGCAGCCAAGGGACAGGAGCAGATACGCAGTATTTT. Its translation: CASSQGTGADTQYF.

The V and J genes are TRBV5-5 and TRBJ2-5; D unclear. Per the germline V gene, CDR1 is SGHKS and CDR2 is YYEKEE (reference sequence). The CDR3 has 15 residues. V was shortened by 4 bases and J by 1 base, with 14 bases between the two germline ends. In nucleotides, the CDR3 is TGTGCCAGCAGCCCACGTGTGGCGATCCAAGAGACCCAGTACTTC. It codes for CASSPRVAIQETQYF.

The chain is built from TRBV9 and TRBJ2-2, with a possible D match to TRBD1 (6 bases). The CDR3 runs 15 residues. CDR1 is SGDLS and CDR2 is YYNGEE in the germline V gene. V was cut by 3 bases and J by 3 bases, with 12 bases left in between. CDR3: CASSAWTDHTGELFF. CDR3 nucleotides: TGTGCCAGCAGCGCCTGGACAGATCACACCGGGGAGCTGTTTTTT.

V is TRBV29-1 and J is TRBJ1-4, with 7 bases that match TRBD1. The ends lost 6 bases at V and 6 bases at J; junction bases unmatched: 7. The CDR3 runs to 13 residues. CDR1 SQVTM and CDR2 ANQGSEA come from the germline V gene. DNA of the CDR3: TGCAGCGTCCATACCGGGACAGATGAAAAACTGTTTTTT. It specifies CSVHTGTDEKLFF. The entire variable domain, with the rest obtained from reference TRBV29-1 and TRBJ1-4, is as follows: SAVISQKPSRDICQRGTSLTIQCQVDSQVTMMFWYRQQPGQSLTLIATANQGSEATYESGFVIDKFPISRPNLTFSTLTVSNMSPEDSSIYLCSVHTGTDEKLFFGSGTQLSVL.